This TCR beta chain is from a study of prognosis after radiotherapy for stage I lung cancer. As for the study in general: Roughly 15 of the patients presented with newly diagnosed primary stage I lung tumors; five had oligometastatic NSCLC following surgical resection of the primary tumor.

CDR1 and CDR2 from the germline V gene are LNHNV and YYDKDF (reference sequence). V lost 2 bases, J lost 5 bases, and 13 bases lay in between. CDR3 length: 15 amino acids. Two sampling time points were used, and 6 to 6.5 milliliters of peripheral blood were drawn at each. From genomic DNA, TCR beta CDR3 was amplified by two-round multiplex PCR. The first round of PCR was done with primers that matched each TRBV and TRBJ gene. For its second round, the PCR relied on universal primers. TCRdb re-derived calls from the multiplex PCR reads in MiXCR, one entry per CDR3 protein. The table has about 24,000 distinct CDR3 sequences, 35% to 40% seen once. Remarks on this clonotype: This may come from a read error, since a much larger clone is one base off.

The TCR sequence derives from a donor over 45 with non-small cell lung cancer. Specimen: PBMCs, collected before or after stereotactic body radiation therapy (not recorded which). V and J are TRBV15 and TRBJ2-1; no reliable D call. CDR3 sequence (DNA): TGTGCCACCAGCAGAAAGCGTTGGTCCGACAATGAGCAGTTCTTC. This sequence encodes CATSRKRWSDNEQFF.